The TCR beta chain described here comes from a study of blood T cell repertoires in COVID-19. This CDR3 has 15 residues. V lost 6 bases to trimming and J lost 1 base; unmatched junction nucleotides: 7. From germline, CDR1 is SNHLY and CDR2 FYNNEI. In the study's own analysis: The authors estimated nucleated cell counts from reference gene primer amplification. TCRdb's table, derived via immunoSEQ multiplex PCR, lists solely in-frame clones and lacks some. The V and J calls and clone size come from that table; D and trimming were worked out from the DNA. The sample lists some 190,000 clones; about four fifths were seen once.

The sequence came from a woman aged 60-75 years with COVID-19, enrolled during active disease. Sequenced: peripheral blood. The rearrangement links TRBV2 to TRBJ1-2, with 8 bases that match TRBD1. The CDR3 bases are TGTGCCAGCAGAGCGGGACAGGCCGATAACTATGGCTACACCTTC. Translating it yields CASRAGQADNYGYTF.